This TCR beta chain was recovered during a study of T cell changes during pregnancy in multiple sclerosis (dated by TCRdb to about 2019). In terms of the full investigation: In women with multiple sclerosis, the researchers looked at how the T cell repertoire shifted as pregnancy progressed.

Comments on this clone: Its antigen is not yet known. It has no much larger one-base neighbor in the sample; base qualities were not kept.

The library was obtained by the immunoSEQ multiplex PCR assay. TCRdb took this table from immuneACCESS and kept in-frame rearrangements with V and J called. Such tables lack part of the clones; where checked against another copy, unresolved V genes explain under half of the gap, and the rest is unexplained. Here the sample has around 56,000 clones; 70% to 90% occur a single time. The top ten clones comprise 0.35% to 0.45% of the sample. There are 12 amino acids in the CDR3, from cysteine to phenylalanine inclusive. The read is trimmed to its CDR3 DNA, 36 bases read in frame from base 1. V loses 4 bases, J loses 0 bases, and the germline ends lie 3 bases apart. CDR1 and CDR2 (SGHRS, YFSETQ) derive from the germline V gene.

Sequences were derived from CD4+ T cells from peripheral blood mononuclear cells, sampled in the third trimester of pregnancy. The receptor chain draws on TRBV5-1 and TRBJ2-3; no D gene is confidently identified. This TCR came from a female donor with multiple sclerosis, enrolled in a pregnancy study. The encoded CDR3 is CASSISTDTQYF. The nucleotide sequence reads as follows: TGCGCCAGCAGCATAAGCACAGATACGCAGTATTTT.